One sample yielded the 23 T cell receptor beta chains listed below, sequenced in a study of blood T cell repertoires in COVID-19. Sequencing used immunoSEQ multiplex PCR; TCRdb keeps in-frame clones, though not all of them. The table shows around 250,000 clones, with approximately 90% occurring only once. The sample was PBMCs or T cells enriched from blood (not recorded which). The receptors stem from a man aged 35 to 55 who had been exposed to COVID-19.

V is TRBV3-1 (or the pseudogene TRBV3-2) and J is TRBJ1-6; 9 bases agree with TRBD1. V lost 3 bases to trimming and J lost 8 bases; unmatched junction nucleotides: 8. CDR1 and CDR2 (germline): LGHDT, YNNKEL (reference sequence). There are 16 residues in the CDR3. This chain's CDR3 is CASSHRIQGADSPLHF. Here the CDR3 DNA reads TGTGCCAGCAGCCACCGAATACAGGGGGCGGATTCACCCCTCCACTTT.

The CDR3 DNA reads TGTGCCAGCAGCCTGGAGGGCCTCTGGGCTTTCTTT. Protein product: CASSLEGLWAFF. The V gene is TRBV7-9, the J gene TRBJ1-1; D is ambiguous. CDR3 size: 12 residues. Trimming shortened V by 5 bases and J by 11 bases, and 15 bases separated the two germline ends. Germline CDR1 reads SEHNR; CDR2 reads FQNEAQ (reference sequence).

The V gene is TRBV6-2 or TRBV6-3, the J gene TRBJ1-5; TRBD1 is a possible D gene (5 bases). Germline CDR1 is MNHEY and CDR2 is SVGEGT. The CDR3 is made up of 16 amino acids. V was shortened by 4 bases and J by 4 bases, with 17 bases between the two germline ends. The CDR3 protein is CASSFRRGGTNQPQHF. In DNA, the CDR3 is TGTGCCAGCAGTTTTCGAAGGGGAGGAACTAATCAGCCCCAGCATTTT.

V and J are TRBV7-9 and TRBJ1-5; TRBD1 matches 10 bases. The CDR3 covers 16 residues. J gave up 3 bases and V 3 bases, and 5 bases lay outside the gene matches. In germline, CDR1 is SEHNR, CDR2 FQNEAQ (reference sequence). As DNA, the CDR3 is TGTGCCAGCAGCTTGGCGACAGGGGGCAACAATCAGCCCCAGCATTTT. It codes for CASSLATGGNNQPQHF.

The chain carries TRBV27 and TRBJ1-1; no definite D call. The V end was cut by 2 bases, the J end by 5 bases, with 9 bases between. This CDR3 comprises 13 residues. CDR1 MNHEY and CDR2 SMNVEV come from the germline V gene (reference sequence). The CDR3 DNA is TGTGCCAGCAGTTTAGCCCCTCGGACTGAAGCTTTCTTT. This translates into CASSLAPRTEAFF.

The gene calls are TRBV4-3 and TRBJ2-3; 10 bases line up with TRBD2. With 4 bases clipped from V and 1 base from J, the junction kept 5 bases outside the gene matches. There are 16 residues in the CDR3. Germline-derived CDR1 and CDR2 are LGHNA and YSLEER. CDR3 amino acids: CASSPAGLAGTDTQYF. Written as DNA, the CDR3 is TGCGCCAGCAGCCCTGCTGGACTAGCGGGCACAGATACGCAGTATTTT.

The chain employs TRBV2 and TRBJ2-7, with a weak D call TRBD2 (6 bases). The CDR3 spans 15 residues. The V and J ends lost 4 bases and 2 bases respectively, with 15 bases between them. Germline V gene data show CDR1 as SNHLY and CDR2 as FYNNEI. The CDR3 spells CASSGLARAPYEQYF. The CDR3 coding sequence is TGTGCCAGCAGTGGGCTAGCGAGAGCCCCCTACGAGCAGTACTTC.

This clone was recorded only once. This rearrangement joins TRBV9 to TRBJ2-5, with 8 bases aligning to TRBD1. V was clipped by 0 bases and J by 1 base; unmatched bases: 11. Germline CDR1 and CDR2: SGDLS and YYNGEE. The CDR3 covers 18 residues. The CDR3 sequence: CASSVGIGGTGGQETQYF. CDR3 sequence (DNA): TGTGCCAGCAGCGTAGGTATAGGCGGAACAGGGGGCCAAGAGACCCAGTACTTC.

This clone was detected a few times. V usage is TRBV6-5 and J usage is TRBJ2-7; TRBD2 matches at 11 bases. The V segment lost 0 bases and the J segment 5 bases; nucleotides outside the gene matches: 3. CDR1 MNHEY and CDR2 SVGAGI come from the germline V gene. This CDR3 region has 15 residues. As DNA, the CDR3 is TGTGCCAGCAGTTACTCGACTAGCGGGACCGACGAGCAGTACTTC. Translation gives CASSYSTSGTDEQYF.

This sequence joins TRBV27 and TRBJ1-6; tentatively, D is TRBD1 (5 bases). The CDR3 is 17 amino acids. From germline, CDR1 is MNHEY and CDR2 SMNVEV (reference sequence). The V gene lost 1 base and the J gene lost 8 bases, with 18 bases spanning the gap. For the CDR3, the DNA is TGTGCCAGCAGTTTATTTTTTTCCCCCTCGGGGGATTCACCCCTCCACTTT. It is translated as CASSLFFSPSGDSPLHF.

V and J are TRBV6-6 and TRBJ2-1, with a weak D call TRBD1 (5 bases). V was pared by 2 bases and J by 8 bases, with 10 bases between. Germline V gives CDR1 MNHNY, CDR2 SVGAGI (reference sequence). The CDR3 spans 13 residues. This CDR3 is CASSYVRGYEQFF. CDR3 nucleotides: TGTGCCAGCAGTTACGTTAGGGGCTATGAGCAGTTCTTC.

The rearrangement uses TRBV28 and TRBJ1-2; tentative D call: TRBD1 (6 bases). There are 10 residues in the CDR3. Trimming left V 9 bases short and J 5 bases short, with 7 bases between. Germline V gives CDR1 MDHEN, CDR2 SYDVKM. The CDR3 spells CASQGYGYTF. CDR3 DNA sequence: TGTGCCAGTCAGGGGTATGGCTACACCTTC.

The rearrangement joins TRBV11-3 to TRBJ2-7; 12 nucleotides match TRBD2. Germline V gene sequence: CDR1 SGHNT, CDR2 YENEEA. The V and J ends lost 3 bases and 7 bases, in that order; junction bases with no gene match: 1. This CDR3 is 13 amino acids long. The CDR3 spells CASSFGLAGEQYF. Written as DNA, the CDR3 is TGTGCCAGCAGCTTTGGACTAGCGGGGGAGCAGTACTTC.

CDR3 sequence: CASIGRNYGYTF. DNA of the CDR3: TGTGCCAGCATCGGCAGGAACTATGGCTACACCTTC. The rearrangement links TRBV12-3 or TRBV12-4 to TRBJ1-2; unclear D gene. The CDR3 runs to 12 residues. Between the trimmed V and J ends, which lost 7 bases and 2 bases, there was a span of 8 bases.

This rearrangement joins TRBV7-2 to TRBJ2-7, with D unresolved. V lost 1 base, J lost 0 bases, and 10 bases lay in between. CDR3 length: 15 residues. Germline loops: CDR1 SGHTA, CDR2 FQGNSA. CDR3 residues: CASSLVGQVSYEQYF. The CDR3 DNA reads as TGTGCCAGCAGCTTAGTTGGCCAGGTCTCCTACGAGCAGTACTTC.

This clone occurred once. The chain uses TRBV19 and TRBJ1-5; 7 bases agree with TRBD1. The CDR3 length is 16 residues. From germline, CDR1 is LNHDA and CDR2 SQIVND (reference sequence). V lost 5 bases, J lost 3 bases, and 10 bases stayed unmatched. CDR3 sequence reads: CASSLRGTALNQPQHF. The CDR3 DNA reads TGTGCCAGTAGTTTACGCGGGACAGCTCTCAATCAGCCCCAGCATTTT.

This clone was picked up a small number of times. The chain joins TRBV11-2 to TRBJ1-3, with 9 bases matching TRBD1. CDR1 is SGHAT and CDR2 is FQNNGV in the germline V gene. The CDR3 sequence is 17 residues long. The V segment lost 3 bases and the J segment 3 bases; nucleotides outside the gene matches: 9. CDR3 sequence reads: CASSLSLQGAHGNTIYF. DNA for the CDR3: TGTGCCAGCAGCTTGTCACTACAGGGGGCACATGGAAACACCATATATTTT.

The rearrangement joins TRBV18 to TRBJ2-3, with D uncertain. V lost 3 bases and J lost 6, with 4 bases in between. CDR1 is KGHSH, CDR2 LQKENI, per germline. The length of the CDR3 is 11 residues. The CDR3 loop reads CASSPSDTQYF. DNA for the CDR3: TGTGCCAGCTCACCGTCTGATACGCAGTATTTT.

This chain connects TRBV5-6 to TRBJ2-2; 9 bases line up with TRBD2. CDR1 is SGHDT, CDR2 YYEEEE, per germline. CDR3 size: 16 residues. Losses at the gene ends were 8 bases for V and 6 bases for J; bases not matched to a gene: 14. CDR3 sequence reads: CASRGRSGRNPGELFF. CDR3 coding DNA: TGTGCCAGTAGGGGTCGAAGCGGGAGGAATCCCGGGGAGCTGTTTTTT.

CDR3 nucleotide sequence: TGTGCCAGCAGCGTTGGCAGCCGGGATCCACGGACGCAGTATTTT. This sequence encodes CASSVGSRDPRTQYF. The chain employs TRBV9 and TRBJ2-3; TRBD2 is a possible D gene (5 bases). This CDR3 spans 15 amino acids. Germline CDR1 SGDLS, CDR2 YYNGEE. V gave up 2 bases and J gave up 9 bases, with 19 bases separating them.

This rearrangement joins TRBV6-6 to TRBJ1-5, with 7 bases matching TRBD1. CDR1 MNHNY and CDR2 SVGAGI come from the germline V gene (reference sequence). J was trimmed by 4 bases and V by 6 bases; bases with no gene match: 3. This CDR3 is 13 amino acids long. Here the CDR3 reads CASRRQGNQPQHF. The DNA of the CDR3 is TGTGCCAGCAGACGACAGGGAAATCAGCCCCAGCATTTT.

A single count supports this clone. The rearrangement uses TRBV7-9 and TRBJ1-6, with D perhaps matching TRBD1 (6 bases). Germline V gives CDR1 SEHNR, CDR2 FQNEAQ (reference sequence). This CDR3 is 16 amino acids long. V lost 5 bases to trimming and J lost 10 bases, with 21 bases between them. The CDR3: CASSPAEVVRGSPLHF. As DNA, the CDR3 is TGTGCCAGCAGCCCAGCAGAGGTAGTCAGGGGATCACCCCTCCACTTT.

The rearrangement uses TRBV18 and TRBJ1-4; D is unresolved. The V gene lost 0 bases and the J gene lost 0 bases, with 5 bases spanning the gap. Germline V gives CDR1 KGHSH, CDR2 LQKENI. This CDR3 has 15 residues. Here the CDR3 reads CASSPPGATNEKLFF. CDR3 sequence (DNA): TGTGCCAGCTCACCACCGGGAGCAACTAATGAAAAACTGTTTTTT.